The T cell receptor (beta chain) described here comes from a study of spatial heterogeneity in lung cancer. Study background: Each distinct TCR and UMI combination averaged more than ten appearances in raw reads.

Only a few counts were recorded for this clonotype. Its matching antigen is unknown. Trimming cost V 6 bases and J 2 bases; bases outside gene matches: 11. The CDR3 has 16 amino acids. MiXCR was run by TCRdb on the 5' RACE reads, yielding one entry per CDR3 protein. The table includes about 23,000 distinct CDR3 sequences, under 4% detected once. Time point denoted: sample taken at primary tumor resection. The donors, 70 to 80 patients with untreated early-stage non-small cell lung cancer, provided the samples. Material for sequencing was whole RNA from tumor, nontumor lung or frozen PBMC, left unsorted. General study results and limits: Ubiquitous expanded tumor TCRs were observed in blood more at resection than follow-up.

This sequence originates from a female donor with early-stage non-small cell lung cancer. V usage is TRBV12-3 or TRBV12-4 and J usage is TRBJ2-3; 7 nucleotides agree with TRBD2. Sequences were derived from PBMCs, sampled at surgery. The CDR3 nucleotides are TGTGCCAGCAGCCCCCGTAGCGGGTTTCTCACAGATACGCAGTATTTT. This encodes CASSPRSGFLTDTQYF.